This record looks at one T cell receptor beta chain sequence and its context. Its target is unknown. In TCRdb, the 5' RACE reads were re-called with MiXCR into one record per CDR3 protein. This table has under 300,000 distinct CDR3 sequences, 7% to 10% appearing once. The entry originates in a study of T-cell memory formation after mild COVID-19. Study information: Clusters were largely donor specific. The study, taken as a whole, reports: Clones that got smaller from day 15 to 85 had even CD4/CD8, while clones growing later tipped toward CD4+. Unconfirmed was the SARS-CoV-2 specificity of second-wave clones that peaked on day 37. The pre-infection memory compartment contained some responding clones, suggesting cross-reactive memory joined.

CDR3 length: 13 amino acids. The germline gives CDR1 MNHNS, CDR2 SASEGT. The V segment lost 6 bases and the J segment 10 bases; nucleotides outside the gene matches: 11. This receptor was identified in a man between 18 and 29 years old who had mild COVID-19 (a few samples of this study predate the infection). Cell type and time point are not known. Sequences were obtained from PBMCs or a T cell subset sorted from them (not recorded which). This chain connects TRBV6-1 to TRBJ2-5, with TRBD2 identical over 7 bases. As DNA, the CDR3 is TGTGCCAGCAGCCCGACTAACCGGGGGGACCAGTACTTC. As protein: CASSPTNRGDQYF.